What follows describes a single T cell receptor (beta chain). The antigen it binds to is not known. Base qualities are not recorded, but no much larger clone differs from it by a single base. The germline V gene provides CDR1 LGHNA and CDR2 YSLEER. V and J lose 1 base and 5 bases, and a span of 7 bases separates them. The CDR3 spans 13 residues, from the cysteine through the phenylalanine. Just CDR3 DNA is preserved here, 39 bases in frame from base 1. This sample stems from a study of lymphopenia after photon versus proton radiotherapy (dated by TCRdb to about 2019). Regarding the research as a whole: In patients with gastrointestinal tumors who developed high-grade lymphopenia, the study compared the immunological effects of photon radiation therapy with those of proton radiation therapy. The approximately 20 patients in the cohort had gastrointestinal tumors, were treated with either photon or proton therapy, and subsequently developed lymphopenia. The study aimed to characterize how the two radiation modalities differ in their impact on the immune system. What the study reported, not specific to this receptor: Across the cohort, among patients who died, a greater drop in TCR diversity after the nadir was inversely correlated with overall survival time. After the lymphocyte count nadir, photon-treated repertoires showed oligoclonal expansion, especially of CD8+ Temra cells, which drove the drop in diversity. During treatment, patients who received proton therapy stayed relatively stable, whereas patients who received photon therapy lost naive T cells and TCR diversity and gained effector/memory populations. The authors looked at the survival association only in patients who died, and they framed better survival with proton therapy as a possibility rather than a demonstrated result.

The method was the immunoSEQ multiplex PCR assay. T cell repertoires were profiled with deep sequencing of rearranged TCR beta loci together with multiparametric flow cytometry. In TCRdb, the immuneACCESS table is reduced to in-frame sequences with V and J assigned. These tables do not hold every clone; where another copy was compared, an unresolved V gene accounts for under half, and the others remain unexplained. In all, the sample holds approximately 13,000 clones, and 70% to 85% of those were seen once. Of the sample, approximately 30% is held by the ten largest clones. The V and J genes are TRBV4-3 and TRBJ2-3, with the D gene not confidently named. This receptor was taken from a man aged 50 or older with gastric cancer. The sample was peripheral blood, taken from a patient treated with photon-based radiotherapy. The CDR3 has the sequence CASSQVVRDTQYF. The DNA is TGCGCCAGCAGCCAAGTGGTCCGAGATACGCAGTATTTT.